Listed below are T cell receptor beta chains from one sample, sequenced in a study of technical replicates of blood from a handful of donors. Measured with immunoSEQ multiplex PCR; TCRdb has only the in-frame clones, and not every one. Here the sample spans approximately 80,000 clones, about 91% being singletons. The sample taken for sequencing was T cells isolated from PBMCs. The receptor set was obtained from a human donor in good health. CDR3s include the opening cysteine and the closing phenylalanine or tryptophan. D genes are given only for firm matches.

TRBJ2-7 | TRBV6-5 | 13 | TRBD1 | CASSRQGYDEQYF
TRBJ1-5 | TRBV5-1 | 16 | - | CASSHHRVPSNQPQHF
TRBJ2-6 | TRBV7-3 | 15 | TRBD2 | CASAVGGKGANVLTF
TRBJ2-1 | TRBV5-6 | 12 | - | CASSLASNEQFF
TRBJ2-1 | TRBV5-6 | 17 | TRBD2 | CASSRSSGRPSYNEQFF
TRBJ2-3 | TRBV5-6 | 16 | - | CASSLDEGWDTDTQYF
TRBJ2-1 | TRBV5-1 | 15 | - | CASSLDGTVYNEQFF
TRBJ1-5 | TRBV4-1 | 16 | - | CASSQEGASKNQPQHF
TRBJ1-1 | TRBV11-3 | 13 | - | CASSSGLGTEAFF
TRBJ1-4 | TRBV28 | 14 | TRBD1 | CASRLGGLREKLFF
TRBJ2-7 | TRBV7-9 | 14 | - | CASSFFTTGNEQYF
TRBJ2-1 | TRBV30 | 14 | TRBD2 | CAWTLAGPYNEQFF
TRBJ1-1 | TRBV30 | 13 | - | CASTTQGNTEAFF
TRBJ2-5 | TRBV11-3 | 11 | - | CASSRGETQYF
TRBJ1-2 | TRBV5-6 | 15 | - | CASSRLDPANYGYTF
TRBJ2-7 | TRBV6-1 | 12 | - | CASLTTLYEQYF
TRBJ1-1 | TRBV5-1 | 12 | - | CASSLAGSEAFF
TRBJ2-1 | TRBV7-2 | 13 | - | CASSSPFSDEQFF
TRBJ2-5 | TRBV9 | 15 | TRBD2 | CASSPMTSGGETQYF
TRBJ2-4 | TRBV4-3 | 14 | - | CASSQGEGEDIQYF
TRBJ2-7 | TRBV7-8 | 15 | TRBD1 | CASGTGTGGFYEQYF
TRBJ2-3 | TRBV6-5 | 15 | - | CASSYSSWTADTQYF
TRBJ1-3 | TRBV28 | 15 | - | CASSLRGGWVNTIYF
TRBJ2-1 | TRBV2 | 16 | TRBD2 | CASRVTSGGSYNEQFF
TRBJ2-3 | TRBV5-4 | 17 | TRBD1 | CASSSPKDRASTDTQYF
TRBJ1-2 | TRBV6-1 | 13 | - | CASSDTGSYGYTF
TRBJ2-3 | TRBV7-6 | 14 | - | CASSPWTGTDTQYF
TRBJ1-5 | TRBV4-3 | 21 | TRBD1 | CASSLPSTGQVYYGSNQPRHF
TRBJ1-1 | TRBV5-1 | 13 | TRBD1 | CASSIGQATEAFF
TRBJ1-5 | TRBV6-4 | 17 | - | CASSDPRAEWGGQPQHF
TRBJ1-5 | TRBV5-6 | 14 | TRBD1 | CASSSDRAFQPQHF
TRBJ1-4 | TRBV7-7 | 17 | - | CASSLHPPGQTNEKLFF
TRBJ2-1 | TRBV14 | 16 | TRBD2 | CASSQIAGGPYNEQFF
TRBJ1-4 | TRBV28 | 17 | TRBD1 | CASSHRDRERTNEKLFF
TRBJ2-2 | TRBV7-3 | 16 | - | CASSLTPYGNVGELFF
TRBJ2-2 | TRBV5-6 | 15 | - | CASSLPSGYNGELFF
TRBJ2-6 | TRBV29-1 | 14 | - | CSVESGRGANVLTF
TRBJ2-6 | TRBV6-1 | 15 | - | CASSDWGAGANVLTF
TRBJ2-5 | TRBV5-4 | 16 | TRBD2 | CASSPTAGADSETQYF
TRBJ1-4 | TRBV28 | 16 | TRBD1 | CASSTTGDATNEKLFF
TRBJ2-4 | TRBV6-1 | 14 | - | CASLNRADKNIQYF
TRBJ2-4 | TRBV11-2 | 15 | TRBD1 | CASSFQGVAKNIQYF